This T cell receptor beta chain comes out of a study of tumor-infiltrating lymphocytes in oesophageal squamous cell carcinoma. The length of the CDR3 is 15 residues. CDR1 SGHRS and CDR2 YFSETQ come from the germline V gene. Trimming at V came to 5 bases and at J to 2 bases, leaving 7 bases not matched to a gene. This clonotype occurred many times. TCRdb recomputed calls from the PCR reads with MiXCR, one row per CDR3 protein. The sample lists thousands of distinct CDR3 sequences, roughly 65% occurring once. The clonotype originates from a female donor with esophageal squamous cell carcinoma. This chain uses TRBV5-1 with TRBJ2-3; 8 bases line up with TRBD1. Material for sequencing was esophageal tumor tissue. The CDR3 loop is CASRPGTGNTDTQYF. The CDR3 DNA reads TGCGCCAGCAGGCCCGGGACAGGTAACACAGATACGCAGTATTTT. Based on the CDR3 plus reference TRBV5-1 and TRBJ2-3, the full variable domain is KAGVTQTPRYLIKTRGQQVTLSCSPISGHRSVSWYQQTPGQGLQFLFEYFSETQRNKGNFPGRFSGRQFSNSRSEMNVSTLELGDSALYLCASRPGTGNTDTQYFGPGTRLTVL.